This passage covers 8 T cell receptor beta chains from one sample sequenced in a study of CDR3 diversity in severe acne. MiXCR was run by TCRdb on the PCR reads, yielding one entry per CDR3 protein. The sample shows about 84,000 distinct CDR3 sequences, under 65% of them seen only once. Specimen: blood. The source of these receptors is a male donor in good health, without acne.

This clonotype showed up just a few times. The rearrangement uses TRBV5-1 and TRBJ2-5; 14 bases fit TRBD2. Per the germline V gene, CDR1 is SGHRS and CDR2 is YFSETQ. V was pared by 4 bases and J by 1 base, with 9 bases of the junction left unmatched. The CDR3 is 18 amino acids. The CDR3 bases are TGCGCCAGCAGCCAACTGCCGACTAGCGGGGGGGCCCAAGAGACCCAGTACTTC. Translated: CASSQLPTSGGAQETQYF.

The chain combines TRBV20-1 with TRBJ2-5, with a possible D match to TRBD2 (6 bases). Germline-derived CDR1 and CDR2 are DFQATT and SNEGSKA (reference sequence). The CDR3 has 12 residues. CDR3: CSLGGSGETQYF. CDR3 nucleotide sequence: TGCAGCTTGGGTGGGAGCGGGGAGACCCAGTACTTC.

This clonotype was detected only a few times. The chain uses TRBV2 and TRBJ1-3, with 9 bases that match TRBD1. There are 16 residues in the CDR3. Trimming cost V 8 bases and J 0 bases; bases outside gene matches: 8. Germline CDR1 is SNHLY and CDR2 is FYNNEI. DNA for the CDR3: TGTGCCAGCGTATCGGGACAGGGCAACTCTGGAAACACCATATATTTT. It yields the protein CASVSGQGNSGNTIYF. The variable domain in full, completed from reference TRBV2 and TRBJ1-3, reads EPEVTQTPSHQVTQMGQEVILRCVPISNHLYFYWYRQILGQKVEFLVSFYNNEISEKSEIFDDQFSVERPDGSNFTLKIRSTKLEDSAMYFCASVSGQGNSGNTIYFGEGSWLTVV.

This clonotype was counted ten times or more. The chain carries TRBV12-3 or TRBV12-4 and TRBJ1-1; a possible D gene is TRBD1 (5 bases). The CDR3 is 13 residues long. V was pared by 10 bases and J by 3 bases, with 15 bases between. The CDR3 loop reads CATKARDYTEAFF. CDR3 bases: TGTGCCACCAAAGCGAGGGACTACACTGAAGCTTTCTTT.

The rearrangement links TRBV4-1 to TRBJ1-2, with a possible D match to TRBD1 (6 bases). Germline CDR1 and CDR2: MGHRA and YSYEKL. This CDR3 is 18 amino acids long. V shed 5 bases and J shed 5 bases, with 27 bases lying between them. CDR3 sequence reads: CASSASPGRTEFTYGYTF. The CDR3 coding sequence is TGCGCCAGCAGCGCATCCCCAGGGAGGACAGAGTTCACTTATGGCTACACCTTC.

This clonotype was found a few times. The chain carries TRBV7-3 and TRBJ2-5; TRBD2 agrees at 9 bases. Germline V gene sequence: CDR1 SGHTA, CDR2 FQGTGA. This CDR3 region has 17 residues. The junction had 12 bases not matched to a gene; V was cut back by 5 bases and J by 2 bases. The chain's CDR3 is CASSPVAGDPLQETQYF. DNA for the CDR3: TGTGCCAGCAGCCCAGTAGCGGGAGACCCTCTTCAAGAGACCCAGTACTTC.

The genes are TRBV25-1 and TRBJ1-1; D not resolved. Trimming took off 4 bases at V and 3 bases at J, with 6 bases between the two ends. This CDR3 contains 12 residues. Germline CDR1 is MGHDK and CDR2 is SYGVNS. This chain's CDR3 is CASSGPHTEAFF. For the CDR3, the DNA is TGTGCCAGCAGTGGGCCCCACACTGAAGCTTTCTTT.

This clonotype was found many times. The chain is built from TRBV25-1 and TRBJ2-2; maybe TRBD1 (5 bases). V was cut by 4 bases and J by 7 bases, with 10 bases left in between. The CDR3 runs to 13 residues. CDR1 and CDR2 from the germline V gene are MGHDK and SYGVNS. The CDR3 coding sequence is TGTGCCAGCAGTGTCTTTCAGGGCGGGGAGCTGTTTTTT. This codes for CASSVFQGGELFF.